Below are 10 T cell receptor beta chains sequenced from a single sample in a study of blood T cell repertoires in COVID-19. Sequencing used immunoSEQ multiplex PCR; TCRdb keeps in-frame clones, though not all of them. The repertoire has about 320,000 clones, over 70% of them found once; the top ten carry around 5%. Sequenced input: PBMCs or T cells enriched from blood (not recorded which). The receptors here all came from a man aged 30 to 39 who had recovered from COVID-19.

As concerns this clone: This sample also contains other DNA sequences that code for the same CDR3. The rearrangement uses TRBV19 and TRBJ1-2; 9 bases map to TRBD1. CDR1 and CDR2 (germline): LNHDA, SQIVND (reference sequence). With V trimmed by 5 bases and J by 5 bases, 3 bases remained unmatched. The CDR3 runs 13 residues. The CDR3 coding sequence is TGTGCCAGTAGTTTGGACAGGGGATATGGCTACACCTTC. This codes for CASSLDRGYGYTF. Based on the CDR3 plus reference TRBV19 and TRBJ1-2, the full variable domain is DGGITQSPKYLFRKEGQNVTLSCEQNLNHDAMYWYRQDPGQGLRLIYYSQIVNDFQKGDIAEGYSVSREKKESFPLTVTSAQKNPTAFYLCASSLDRGYGYTFGSGTRLTVV.

The J gene is TRBJ1-2, the V gene TRBV5-1; D gene unclear. Germline assignment: CDR1 SGHRS and CDR2 YFSETQ. The CDR3 extends over 15 amino acids. V lost 0 bases and J lost 5, with 14 bases in between. The CDR3 sequence: CASSLGPGRGYGYTF. As DNA, the CDR3 is TGCGCCAGCAGCTTGGGGCCTGGCAGAGGATATGGCTACACCTTC.

The rearrangement uses TRBV19 and TRBJ2-7, with 7 positions matching TRBD1. The V and J ends lost 6 bases and 3 bases, in that order; junction bases with no gene match: 11. Germline V CDR1 and CDR2: LNHDA, SQIVND (reference sequence). This CDR3 spans 15 amino acids. In nucleotides, the CDR3 is TGTGCCAGTAGCGCCTCCCGACAGGGACGCTACGAGCAGTACTTC. It codes for CASSASRQGRYEQYF.

The V call is TRBV3-1 (or the pseudogene TRBV3-2), the J call TRBJ2-2, with TRBD2 matching over 12 bases. Germline CDR1 reads LGHDT; CDR2 reads YNNKEL (reference sequence). The CDR3 contains 18 residues. V was clipped by 2 bases and J by 5 bases; unmatched bases: 9. Here the CDR3 DNA reads TGTGCCAGCAGCCAACTAGCGGGGGGGCCTAGGGATACCGGGGAGCTGTTTTTT. Translated: CASSQLAGGPRDTGELFF.

V is TRBV7-9 and J is TRBJ2-2; a possible D gene is TRBD2 (7 bases). Trimming cost V 11 bases and J 2 bases, with 18 bases left between them. Germline lookup yields CDR1 SEHNR and CDR2 FQNEAQ (reference sequence). CDR3 size: 15 residues. In nucleotides, the CDR3 is TGTGCCTACAACCGGGGGGCCCGTAACACCGGGGAGCTGTTTTTT. Encoded protein: CAYNRGARNTGELFF.

This clone occurred once. The chain couples TRBV4-1 to TRBJ2-1; 7 nucleotides match TRBD1. This CDR3 spans 16 amino acids. Germline V CDR1 and CDR2: MGHRA, YSYEKL. The V gene end was trimmed by 0 bases and the J gene end by 10 bases; junction bases not matched to a gene: 12. This CDR3 is CASSQDDREGDWEQFF. The CDR3, as DNA: TGCGCCAGCAGCCAAGACGACAGGGAAGGCGACTGGGAGCAGTTCTTC.

This clone was detected once. This sequence joins TRBV6-2 or TRBV6-3 and TRBJ2-7; TRBD2 is a possible D gene (7 bases). This CDR3 comprises 15 residues. V lost 0 bases and J lost 5, with 14 bases in between. Germline V gene sequence: CDR1 MNHEY, CDR2 SVGEGT. The CDR3 DNA sequence: TGTGCCAGCAGTTACTCGGGGGGGCCCTTGAACGAGCAGTACTTC. The encoded protein is CASSYSGGPLNEQYF.

The chain's CDR3 is CASSLGDRQDTQYF. In DNA, the CDR3 is TGCGCCAGCAGCTTGGGCGACAGACAAGATACGCAGTATTTT. This sequence joins TRBV5-1 and TRBJ2-3; tentative D call: TRBD1 (5 bases). V was trimmed by 0 bases and J by 5 bases, leaving 10 bases between them. Germline assignment: CDR1 SGHRS and CDR2 YFSETQ. The CDR3 length is 14 residues.

The chain recombines TRBV5-4 with TRBJ1-4; 10 bases are shared with TRBD1. Trimming at V came to 0 bases and at J to 4 bases, leaving 0 bases not matched to a gene. The CDR3 contains 15 residues. Germline CDR1 reads SGHNT; CDR2 reads YYREEE (reference sequence). Written as DNA, the CDR3 is TGTGCCAGCAGCTTGGGGGACAGGGGTAATGAAAAACTGTTTTTT. Its protein product is CASSLGDRGNEKLFF.

This chain connects TRBV29-1 to TRBJ1-2; D perhaps matches TRBD1 (5 bases). The CDR3 covers 15 residues. Germline assignment: CDR1 SQVTM and CDR2 ANQGSEA. The V end was cut by 4 bases, the J end by 5 bases, with 20 bases between. The CDR3 region is CSVGERGDSPYGYTF. In DNA, the CDR3 is TGCAGCGTTGGAGAACGCGGTGACAGCCCATATGGCTACACCTTC.